The T cell receptor beta chain described here comes from a study of cytomegalovirus exposure and HLA in healthy donors. V dropped 7 bases and J dropped 0 bases, with 13 bases sitting between them. The CDR3 consists of 14 residues. Germline V gives CDR1 MDHEN, CDR2 SYDVKM. Concerning this clone: Its target is not known.

Regarding the study as a whole: Among the CMV-associated chains, three were confirmed in vitro as specific for CMV antigens.

Using immunoSEQ multiplex PCR, the repertoire was profiled, and TCRdb retains in-frame clones only, with some absent. Here the sample spans over 200,000 clones, 85% to 90% being singletons. This receptor was obtained from a woman aged 18-29 years in good health and CMV-seronegative. The sample consisted of PBMCs. V is TRBV28 and J is TRBJ2-7; weak D call: TRBD2 (5 bases). CDR3 DNA sequence: TGTGCCAGCACCTTGACGGGAAGCTCCTACGAGCAGTACTTC. Residues: CASTLTGSSYEQYF.